One sample yielded the 21 T cell receptor beta chains listed below, sequenced in a study of blood T cell repertoires in COVID-19. Sequencing was performed with immunoSEQ multiplex PCR; in TCRdb, only in-frame clones are kept and a portion is missing. Of about 200,000 clones listed, more than 70% are singletons. Sequencing was performed on peripheral blood. The receptors here all came from a man between 45 and 60 years old with COVID-19, enrolled during active disease.

A single count supports this clone. This rearrangement joins TRBV29-1 to TRBJ1-1; 7 bases are a match to TRBD1. Germline trimming cut 6 bases from V and 4 bases from J; bases unmatched to any gene: 11. There are 14 residues in the CDR3. CDR1 and CDR2 from the germline V gene are SQVTM and ANQGSEA. The CDR3 DNA is TGCAGCGTCCTAGGACACTCAGGGGGCACTGAAGCTTTCTTT. It translates to CSVLGHSGGTEAFF.

The chain has TRBV25-1 and TRBJ1-1; TRBD1 matches at 9 bases. Germline trimming cut 5 bases from V and 5 bases from J; bases unmatched to any gene: 6. The length of the CDR3 is 14 residues. CDR1 is MGHDK, CDR2 SYGVNS, per germline. The CDR3 sequence is CASSRETGGTEAFF. As DNA, the CDR3 is TGTGCCAGCAGTCGCGAGACAGGGGGAACTGAAGCTTTCTTT.

A remark on this clone: One end of the junction fails to match germline, which may point to a read error. This sample also contains other DNA sequences that code for the same CDR3. The J gene is TRBJ2-5, the V gene TRBV14; no reliable D call. The germline gives CDR1 SGHDN, CDR2 FVKESK. This CDR3 spans 13 amino acids. The CDR3 sequence: CASSQDYKETQYF. CDR3 sequence (DNA): TGTGCCAGCAGTCAAGATTACAAAGAGACCCAGTACTTC.

The chain links TRBV29-1 to TRBJ2-1, with 13 nucleotides matching TRBD2. Losses at the gene ends were 7 bases for V and 15 bases for J; bases not matched to a gene: 15. This CDR3 spans 14 amino acids. Germline CDR1 and CDR2: SQVTM and ANQGSEA. CDR3 residues: CSAAPGLAGEGVFF. The DNA of the CDR3 is TGCAGCGCCGCCCCCGGACTAGCGGGGGAGGGGGTGTTCTTC.

This clone came up once. This chain uses TRBV28 with TRBJ2-1; 12 nucleotides match TRBD2. The V and J ends lost 4 bases and 4 bases, in that order; junction bases with no gene match: 5. The CDR3 contains 16 residues. Per germline, CDR1 MDHEN and CDR2 SYDVKM. The CDR3 is CASSSMTSGGYNEQFF. CDR3 bases: TGTGCCAGCAGTTCAATGACTAGCGGGGGTTACAATGAGCAGTTCTTC.

The V call is TRBV5-1, the J call TRBJ2-2; TRBD2 agrees at 8 bases. This CDR3 contains 16 residues. The J segment lost 2 bases and the V segment lost 4 bases, leaving 7 bases of the junction unmatched. CDR1 and CDR2 from the germline V gene are SGHRS and YFSETQ. The CDR3 nucleotides are TGCGCCAGCAGCCCGGGACTAGAACCCAACACCGGGGAGCTGTTTTTT. It yields the protein CASSPGLEPNTGELFF.

This clone was counted once. This chain joins TRBV2 and TRBJ1-4; D is unresolved. This CDR3 has 15 residues. The V end lost 6 bases, the J end lost 3 bases, and 14 bases lay between the germline ends. The germline V gene has CDR1 SNHLY and CDR2 FYNNEI. The CDR3 region has the DNA TGTGCCAGCAGCCCAGGCCGCCCGGCTAATGAAAAACTGTTTTTT. The encoded protein is CASSPGRPANEKLFF.

This sequence joins TRBV6-5 and TRBJ2-3; D might be TRBD1 (6 bases). Trimming took 6 bases from V and 0 from J, leaving 13 bases between them. The CDR3 loop spans 15 amino acids. The germline V gene encodes CDR1 MNHEY and CDR2 SVGAGI. CDR3 bases: TGTGCCAGCAGCGACAGGATCTTTAGCACAGATACGCAGTATTTT. Amino acids: CASSDRIFSTDTQYF.

The chain combines TRBV29-1 with TRBJ2-1, with 9 bases fitting TRBD2. This CDR3 has 13 amino acids. Germline trimming cut 8 bases from V and 8 bases from J; bases unmatched to any gene: 10. CDR1 and CDR2 from the germline V gene are SQVTM and ANQGSEA. The CDR3 DNA reads TGCAGCCCATTACTAGCGGGTAGGGATGAGCAGTTCTTC. This translates into CSPLLAGRDEQFF.

This sequence joins TRBV28 and TRBJ1-1, with D unclear. CDR1 and CDR2 from the germline V gene are MDHEN and SYDVKM. Trimming removed 7 bases from V and 1 base from J, with 16 bases in between. There are 15 residues in the CDR3. For the CDR3, the DNA is TGTGCCAGCATTGACAAGTGGTACGGGAACACTGAAGCTTTCTTT. Amino acid sequence: CASIDKWYGNTEAFF.

V is TRBV5-1 and J is TRBJ1-6, with 8 bases lining up with TRBD1. After removal of 4 bases from V and 4 bases from J, the junction contained 7 bases not matched to a gene. The CDR3 loop spans 16 amino acids. Per the germline V gene, CDR1 is SGHRS and CDR2 is YFSETQ. The CDR3 region is CASSPGTGPYNSPLHF. The CDR3 nucleotides are TGCGCCAGCAGCCCCGGGACAGGACCTTATAATTCACCCCTCCACTTT.

In this sample, this clone turned up a few times. This chain connects TRBV7-9 to TRBJ2-5; TRBD1 agrees at 9 bases. With V trimmed by 5 bases and J by 5 bases, 6 bases remained unmatched. The length of the CDR3 is 14 residues. Germline CDR1 and CDR2: SEHNR and FQNEAQ (reference sequence). The CDR3, as DNA: TGTGCCAGCAGCGCAACAGGGGGCGCGGAGACCCAGTACTTC. This translates into CASSATGGAETQYF. The full variable domain, completed using reference TRBV7-9 and TRBJ2-5, is DTGVSQNPRHKITKRGQNVTFRCDPISEHNRLYWYRQTLGQGPEFLTYFQNEAQLEKSRLLSDRFSAERPKGSFSTLEIQRTEQGDSAMYLCASSATGGAETQYFGPGTRLLVL.

The V and J genes are TRBV18 and TRBJ2-2; TRBD2 agrees at 11 bases. The germline CDR1 and CDR2 sequences are KGHSH and LQKENI. V shed 3 bases, J shed 0 bases, and the junction held 3 bases outside the gene matches. This CDR3 spans 17 amino acids. In DNA form, the CDR3 reads TGTGCCAGCTCACCGGGGGGACTAGCGGCGAACACCGGGGAGCTGTTTTTT. Protein: CASSPGGLAANTGELFF.

A single count supports this clone. This chain joins TRBV27 and TRBJ1-1; 9 nucleotides line up with TRBD1. V shed 5 bases and J 11 bases; nucleotides not matched to a gene: 12. The germline CDR1 and CDR2 sequences are MNHEY and SMNVEV (reference sequence). The CDR3 runs 14 residues. Here the CDR3 DNA reads TGTGCCAGCAGTCTTGGACAGGGGATAGGTGGGGCTTTCTTT. Translation: CASSLGQGIGGAFF.

The J gene is TRBJ1-2, the V gene TRBV27, with D maybe TRBD1 (6 bases). The CDR3 runs 13 residues. Germline values: CDR1 MNHEY, CDR2 SMNVEV (reference sequence). Trimming took 9 bases from V and 3 from J, leaving 14 bases between them. CDR3 protein: CASQGHSDYGYTF. The CDR3 DNA sequence: TGTGCCAGTCAGGGGCACTCTGACTATGGCTACACCTTC.

V gene TRBV30 combines with J gene TRBJ2-2, with 7 bases aligning to TRBD1. J gave up 0 bases and V 2 bases, and 3 bases lay outside the gene matches. The V gene's germline CDR1 is GTSNPN and CDR2 SVGIG (reference sequence). This CDR3 spans 15 amino acids. The CDR3 protein is CAWSPGGTNTGELFF. The CDR3, as DNA: TGTGCCTGGAGTCCAGGGGGAACGAACACCGGGGAGCTGTTTTTT.

The V and J genes are TRBV9 and TRBJ2-3, with 9 bases aligning to TRBD2. CDR3 size: 16 residues. CDR1 and CDR2 from the germline V gene are SGDLS and YYNGEE. Trimming at V came to 4 bases and at J to 0 bases, leaving 6 bases not matched to a gene. The CDR3 is CASSPGLAGSTDTQYF. Here the CDR3 DNA reads TGTGCCAGCAGCCCGGGTCTAGCGGGGAGCACAGATACGCAGTATTTT. The full variable domain, rest sourced from reference TRBV9 and TRBJ2-3, is DSGVTQTPKHLITATGQRVTLRCSPRSGDLSVYWYQQSLDQGLQFLIQYYNGEERAKGNILERFSAQQFPDLHSELNLSSLELGDSALYFCASSPGLAGSTDTQYFGPGTRLTVL.

This clone has a single count. This chain's CDR3 is CASSLGTGGSETQYF. The DNA for the CDR3 is TGTGCCAGCAGCTTAGGGACAGGGGGCTCAGAGACCCAGTACTTC. The J gene is TRBJ2-5, the V gene TRBV7-9, with 11 bases fitting TRBD1. V trimming: 1 base; J trimming: 4 bases; junction bases outside the gene matches: 2. This CDR3 has 15 amino acids. CDR1 is SEHNR and CDR2 is FQNEAQ in the germline V gene (reference sequence).

The V and J genes are TRBV18 and TRBJ2-3, with 12 bases aligning to TRBD2. With V trimmed by 5 bases and J by 2 bases, 8 bases remained unmatched. Per germline, CDR1 KGHSH and CDR2 LQKENI. The CDR3 runs to 17 residues. CDR3 in amino acids: CASSSIRTSGATDTQYF. The CDR3 DNA reads TGTGCCAGCTCATCTATTAGGACTAGCGGGGCCACAGATACGCAGTATTTT.

This chain uses TRBV5-6 with TRBJ1-5, with D unclear. The germline V gene has CDR1 SGHDT and CDR2 YYEEEE. This CDR3 spans 13 amino acids. Deletions cut 2 bases from V and 4 bases from J, with 7 bases between. CDR3 protein: CASSLSRNQPQHF. DNA for the CDR3: TGTGCCAGCAGCTTATCCCGGAATCAGCCCCAGCATTTT.

The rearrangement joins TRBV23-1 to TRBJ1-1, with no clear D. TRBV23-1 is an ORF, and what it does is uncertain. The CDR3 sequence is 14 residues long. Trimming removed 0 bases at V and 1 base at J, with 6 bases between. CDR3 protein: CASSQSEGNTEAFF. DNA for the CDR3: TGCGCCAGCAGTCAATCGGAGGGGAACACTGAAGCTTTCTTT.